This T cell receptor beta chain derives from a study of blood T cells in healthy people across ages. Using a J-beta primer mix together with a sample-barcoded 5' primer, a second PCR was run for roughly 7 to 12 cycles. Carrying 12 random nucleotides, a template-switch adaptor labeled each individual cDNA molecule. TCRdb independently ran MiXCR on the 5' RACE reads; one entry per CDR3 protein. The sample has 550,000 to 700,000 distinct CDR3 sequences, approximately 30% seen once; the top ten hold approximately 18%. In germline, CDR1 is SGHRS, CDR2 YFSETQ. CDR3 length: 18 amino acids. The V and J ends lost 1 base and 0 bases respectively, with 17 bases between them.

This sequence was found in a woman between 70 and 85 years old in good health. Material for sequencing was blood. The gene calls are TRBV5-1 and TRBJ2-1; no reliable D call. CDR3 region: CASSLSYLLFDSYNEQFF. CDR3 nucleotide sequence: TGCGCCAGCAGCTTGAGCTATCTTCTTTTCGACTCCTACAATGAGCAGTTCTTC.